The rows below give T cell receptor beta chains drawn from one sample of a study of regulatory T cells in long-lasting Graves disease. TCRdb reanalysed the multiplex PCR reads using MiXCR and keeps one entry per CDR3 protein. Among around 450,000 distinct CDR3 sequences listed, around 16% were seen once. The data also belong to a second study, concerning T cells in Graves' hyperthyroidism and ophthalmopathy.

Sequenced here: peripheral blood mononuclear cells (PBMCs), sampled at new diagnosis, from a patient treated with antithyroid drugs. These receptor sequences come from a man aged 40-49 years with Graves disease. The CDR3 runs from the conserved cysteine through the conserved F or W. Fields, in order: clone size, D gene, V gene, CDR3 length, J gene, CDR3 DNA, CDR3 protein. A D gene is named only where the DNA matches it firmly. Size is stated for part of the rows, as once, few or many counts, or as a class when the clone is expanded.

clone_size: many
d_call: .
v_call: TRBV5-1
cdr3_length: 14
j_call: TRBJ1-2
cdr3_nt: TGCGCCAGCAGCTTGGTGCGGGGAGCCGATGGCTACACCTTC
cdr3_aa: CASSLVRGADGYTF

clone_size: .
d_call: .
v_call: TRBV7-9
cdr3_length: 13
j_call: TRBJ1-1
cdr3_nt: TGTGCCAGCCTACTGGGGGCGAACACTGAAGCTTTCTTT
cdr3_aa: CASLLGANTEAFF

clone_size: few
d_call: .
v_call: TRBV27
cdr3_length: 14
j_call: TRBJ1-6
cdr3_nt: TGTGCCAGCGCGAGGGATGGGGGAAATTCACCCCTCCACTTT
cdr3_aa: CASARDGGNSPLHF

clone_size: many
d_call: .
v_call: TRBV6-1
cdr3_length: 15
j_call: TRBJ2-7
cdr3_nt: TGTGCCAGCTCCGAACGGGCGGATCTAGCCTACGAGCAGTACTTC
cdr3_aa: CASSERADLAYEQYF

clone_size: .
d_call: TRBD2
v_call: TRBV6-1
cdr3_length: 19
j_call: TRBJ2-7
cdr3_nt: TGTGCCAGCAGCCCCGGGACTAGCGTGCCCCGGAGCAAGGTTTACGAGCAGTACTTC
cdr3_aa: CASSPGTSVPRSKVYEQYF

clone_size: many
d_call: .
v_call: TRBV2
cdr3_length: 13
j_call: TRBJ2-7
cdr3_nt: TGTGCCAGCCTGGCGGGACATAAATACGAGCAGTACTTC
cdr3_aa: CASLAGHKYEQYF

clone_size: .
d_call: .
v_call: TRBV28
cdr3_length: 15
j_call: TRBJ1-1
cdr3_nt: TGTGCCAGCAATATTCGGGACACTATGAACACTGAAGCTTTCTTT
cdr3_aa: CASNIRDTMNTEAFF

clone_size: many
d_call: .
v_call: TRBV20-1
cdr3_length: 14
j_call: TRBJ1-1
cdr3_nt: TGCAGTGCTAGTCGTGGGACCGCGAACACTGAAGCTTTCTTT
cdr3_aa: CSASRGTANTEAFF

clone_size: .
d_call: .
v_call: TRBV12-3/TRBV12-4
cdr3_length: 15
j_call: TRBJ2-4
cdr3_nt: TGTGCCAGCAGCCTCGGCGGGGCCCTACAAAACATTCAGTACTTC
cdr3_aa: CASSLGGALQNIQYF

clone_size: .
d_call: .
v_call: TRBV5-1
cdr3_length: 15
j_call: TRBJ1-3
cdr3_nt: TGCGCCAGCAGCTTGGTATCCGGGAGGGGAAACACCATATATTTT
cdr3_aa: CASSLVSGRGNTIYF

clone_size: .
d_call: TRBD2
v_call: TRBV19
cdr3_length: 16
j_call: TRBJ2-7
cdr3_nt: TGTGCCAGTAGTATAACTAGCGGGGCTACCTACAATGAGCAGTACTTC
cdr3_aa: CASSITSGATYNEQYF

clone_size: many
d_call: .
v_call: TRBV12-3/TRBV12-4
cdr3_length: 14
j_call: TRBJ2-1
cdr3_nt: TGTGCCAGCAGTTCATACCCCTCCTACAATGAGCAGTTCTTC
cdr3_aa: CASSSYPSYNEQFF

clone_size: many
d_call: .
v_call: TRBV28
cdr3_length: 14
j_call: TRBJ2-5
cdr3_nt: TGTGCCAGCAGTTTATCGGCCAGCCAAGAGACCCAGTACTTC
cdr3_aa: CASSLSASQETQYF

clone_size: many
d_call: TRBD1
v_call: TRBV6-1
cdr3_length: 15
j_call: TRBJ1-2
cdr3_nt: TGTGCCAGCAGCCCCGGGACAGGGGGCGCCCATGGCTACACCTTC
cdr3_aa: CASSPGTGGAHGYTF

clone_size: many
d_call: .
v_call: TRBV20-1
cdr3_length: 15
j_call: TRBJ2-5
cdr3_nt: TGCAGTGCTAGGTCGGACAGCTCGAGGCAGGAGACCCAGTACTTC
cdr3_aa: CSARSDSSRQETQYF

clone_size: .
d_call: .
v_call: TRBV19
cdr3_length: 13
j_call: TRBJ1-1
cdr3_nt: TGTGCCAGTAGTGGGCGGTTGAACACTGAAGCTTTCTTT
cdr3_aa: CASSGRLNTEAFF

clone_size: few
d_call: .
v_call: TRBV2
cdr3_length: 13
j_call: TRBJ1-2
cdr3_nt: TGTGCCAGCTCTCCTGGAGGGTCTCCGGGCTACACCTTC
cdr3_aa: CASSPGGSPGYTF

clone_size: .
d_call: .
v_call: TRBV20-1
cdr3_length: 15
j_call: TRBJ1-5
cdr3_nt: TGCAGTGCTTCGCAGGCTAGCGGACGAACAGATACGCAGCATTTT
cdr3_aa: CSASQASGRTDTQHF

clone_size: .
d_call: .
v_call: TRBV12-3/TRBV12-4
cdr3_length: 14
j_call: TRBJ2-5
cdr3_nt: TGTGCCAGCACCGCGGTCCTAGGGTCAGAGACCCAGTACTTC
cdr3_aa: CASTAVLGSETQYF

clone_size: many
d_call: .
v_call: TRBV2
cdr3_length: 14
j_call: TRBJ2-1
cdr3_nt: TGTGCCAGCAGTGGGGCCAGGGAATCGGGTGAGCAGTTCTTC
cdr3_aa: CASSGARESGEQFF

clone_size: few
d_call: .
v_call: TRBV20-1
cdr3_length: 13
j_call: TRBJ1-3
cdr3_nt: TGCAGTGTCCGGTTAAGCTCTGGAAACACCATATATTTT
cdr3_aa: CSVRLSSGNTIYF

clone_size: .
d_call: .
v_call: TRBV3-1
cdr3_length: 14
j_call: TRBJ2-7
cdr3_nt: TGTGCCAGCAGAGATAAGGGACCTTCCTACGAGCAGTACTTC
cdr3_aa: CASRDKGPSYEQYF

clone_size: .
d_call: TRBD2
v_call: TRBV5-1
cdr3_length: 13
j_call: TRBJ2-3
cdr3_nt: TGCGCCAGCAGCCCAACTAGCGGGCCTACGCAGTATTTT
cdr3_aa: CASSPTSGPTQYF

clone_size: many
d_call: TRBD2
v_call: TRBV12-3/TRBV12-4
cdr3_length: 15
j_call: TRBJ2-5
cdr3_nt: TGTGCCAGCAGCCCGGGACTAGCGGGATCAGAGACCCAGTACTTC
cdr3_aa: CASSPGLAGSETQYF

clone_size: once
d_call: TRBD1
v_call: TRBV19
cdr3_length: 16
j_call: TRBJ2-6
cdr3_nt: TGTGCCAGTAGTACCGGACAGGCCACCGGGGCCAACGTCCTGACTTTC
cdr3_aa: CASSTGQATGANVLTF

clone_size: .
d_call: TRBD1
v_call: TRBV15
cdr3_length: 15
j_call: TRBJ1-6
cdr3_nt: TGTGCCACCAGCGTTCGACAGGGCCCTAATTCACCCCTCCACTTT
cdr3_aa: CATSVRQGPNSPLHF

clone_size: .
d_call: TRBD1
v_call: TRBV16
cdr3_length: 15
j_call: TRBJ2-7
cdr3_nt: TGTGCCAGCAGCCAACCGGACAGGGGATTAGGGGAGCAGTACTTC
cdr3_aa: CASSQPDRGLGEQYF

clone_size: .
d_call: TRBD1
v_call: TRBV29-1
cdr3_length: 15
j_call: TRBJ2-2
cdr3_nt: TGCAGCGTAGAAGGGGACAGGGAGAACACCGGGGAGCTGTTTTTT
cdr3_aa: CSVEGDRENTGELFF

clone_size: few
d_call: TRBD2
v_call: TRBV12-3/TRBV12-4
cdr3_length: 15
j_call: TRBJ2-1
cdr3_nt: TGTGCCAGCAGCCCGGGACTAACCTTTAGGGATGAGCAGTTCTTC
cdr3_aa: CASSPGLTFRDEQFF

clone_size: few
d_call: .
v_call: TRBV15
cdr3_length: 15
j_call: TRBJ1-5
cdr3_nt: TGTGCCACCAGCAGAGAGTGGGGGCGCAATCAGCCCCAGCATTTT
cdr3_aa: CATSREWGRNQPQHF

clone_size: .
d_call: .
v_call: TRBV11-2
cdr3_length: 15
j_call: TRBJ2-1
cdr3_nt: TGTGCCAGCAGCTTGTGGGGTGAGTCCTACAATGAGCAGTTCTTC
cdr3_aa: CASSLWGESYNEQFF

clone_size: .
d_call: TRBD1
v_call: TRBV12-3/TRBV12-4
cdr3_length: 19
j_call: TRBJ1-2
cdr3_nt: TGTGCCAGCAGCCAACCCCCCGACAGGGGGCTCCAGCCCCCCTATGGCTACACCTTC
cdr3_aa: CASSQPPDRGLQPPYGYTF

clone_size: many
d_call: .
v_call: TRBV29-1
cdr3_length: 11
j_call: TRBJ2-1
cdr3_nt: TGCAGCGTTGGGACAGCCAGTGAGCAGTTCTTC
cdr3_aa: CSVGTASEQFF

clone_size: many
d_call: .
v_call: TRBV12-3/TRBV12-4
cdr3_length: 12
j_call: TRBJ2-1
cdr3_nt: TGTGCCAGCAGTCCCTCTCTAGGACGGGAGTTCTTC
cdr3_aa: CASSPSLGREFF

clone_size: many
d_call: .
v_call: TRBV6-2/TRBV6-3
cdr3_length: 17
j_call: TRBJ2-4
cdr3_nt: TGTGCCAGCAGTTACCCCCAGGACCGCCCTGGCAAAAACATTCAGTACTTC
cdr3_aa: CASSYPQDRPGKNIQYF

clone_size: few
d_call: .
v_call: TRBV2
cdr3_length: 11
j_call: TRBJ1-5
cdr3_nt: TGTGCCAGCAGGAGGGGAGAGCCCCAGCATTTT
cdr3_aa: CASRRGEPQHF

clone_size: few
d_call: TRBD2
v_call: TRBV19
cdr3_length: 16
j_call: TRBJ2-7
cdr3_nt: TGTGCCAGTAGTAACGAGCGGGATACGAGCTCCTACGAGCAGTACTTC
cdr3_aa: CASSNERDTSSYEQYF

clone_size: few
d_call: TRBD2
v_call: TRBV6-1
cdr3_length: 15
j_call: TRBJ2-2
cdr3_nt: TGTGCCAGCTCAGACCGGGACTACCTTGGGGGGGAGCTGTTTTTT
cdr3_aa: CASSDRDYLGGELFF

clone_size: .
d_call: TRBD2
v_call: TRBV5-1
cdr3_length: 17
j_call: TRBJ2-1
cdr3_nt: TGCGCCAGCAGCGTAAATCCCGGGACTAACTCCTACAATGAGCAGTTCTTC
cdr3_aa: CASSVNPGTNSYNEQFF

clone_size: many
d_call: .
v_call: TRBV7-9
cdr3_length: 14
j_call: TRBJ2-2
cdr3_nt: TGTGCCAGCAGCTTTGGAATTTCCGCCGGGGAGCTGTTTTTT
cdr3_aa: CASSFGISAGELFF

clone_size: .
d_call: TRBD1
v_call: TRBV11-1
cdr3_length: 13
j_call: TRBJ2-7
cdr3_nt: TGTGCCAGCAGAGATACAGGGGTGGACGAGCAGTACTTC
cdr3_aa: CASRDTGVDEQYF

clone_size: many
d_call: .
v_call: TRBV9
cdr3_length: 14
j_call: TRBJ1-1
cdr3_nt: TGTGCCAGCAGCCGCGACCAGGGGAGCACTGAAGCTTTCTTT
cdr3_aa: CASSRDQGSTEAFF

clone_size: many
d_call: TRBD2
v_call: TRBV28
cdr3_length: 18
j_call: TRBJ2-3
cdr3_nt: TGTGCCAGCAGTTTACTAGCGGGAGGCGGGTTAGGCACAGATACGCAGTATTTT
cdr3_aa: CASSLLAGGGLGTDTQYF

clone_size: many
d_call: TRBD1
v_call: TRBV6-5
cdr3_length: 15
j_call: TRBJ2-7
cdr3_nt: TGTGCCAGCAGTTACGCTGGGACAGGGGTCTACGAGCAGTACTTC
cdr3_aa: CASSYAGTGVYEQYF

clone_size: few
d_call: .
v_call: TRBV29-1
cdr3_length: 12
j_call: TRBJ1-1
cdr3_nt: TGCAGCGTTGTTCCATTGAACACTGAAGCTTTCTTT
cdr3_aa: CSVVPLNTEAFF